Listed below are T cell receptor beta chains from one sample, sequenced in a study of cytomegalovirus exposure and HLA in healthy donors. Sequencing was performed with immunoSEQ multiplex PCR; in TCRdb, only in-frame clones are kept and a portion is missing. The table lists around 150,000 clones, roughly 79% of them singletons, with just under 1% in the top ten. The specimen was PBMCs. Receptors originate from a woman aged 45-65 years in good health and CMV-seropositive. The CDR3 runs from the conserved cysteine through the conserved F or W.

>15|TRBV4-3|TRBJ2-7
CASSQELHVAYEQYF
>15|TRBV9|TRBJ1-3
CASSTTGTLGNTIYF
>15|TRBV6-4|TRBJ2-2
CASSGQGATGGELFF
>11|TRBV5-6|TRBJ2-3
CASRTRDTQYF
>13|TRBV2|TRBJ2-7
CASSVLEDYEQYF
>16|TRBV4-2|TRBJ1-1
CASSQVRTGSNREAFF
>14|TRBV30|TRBJ2-3
CAWQELAGGSGQYF
>16|TRBV5-1|TRBJ2-7
CASSLAGTVAAYEQYF
>14|TRBV5-6|TRBJ1-2
CASLPGTGVGGYTF
>14|TRBV10-1|TRBJ2-7
CASLVVVAGAKQYF
>15|TRBV7-2|TRBJ1-2
CASSFQSATGGSPPF
>15|TRBV7-3|TRBJ2-1
CASSLGLAGGNEQFF
>16|TRBV6-6|TRBJ2-3
CASSYVRGGHGDTQYF
>14|TRBV6-6|TRBJ1-3
CASSAQGSGNTIYF
>15|TRBV27|TRBJ1-5
CASSRGQGYSQPQHF
>14|TRBV15|TRBJ2-7
CATSTYTSGNEQYF
>14|TRBV7-8|TRBJ2-7
CASSLMGQNYEQYF
>15|TRBV5-4|TRBJ2-7
CASSPGTGKLYEQYF
>15|TRBV4-1|TRBJ2-3
CASSHSRQGPDTQYF
>16|TRBV5-1|TRBJ2-1
CASSTLTSGGYNEQFF
>16|TRBV28|TRBJ2-7
CASTAQGTGASYEQYF
>16|TRBV14|TRBJ2-7
CASSPLGSGSTYEQYF
>15|TRBV9|TRBJ1-2
CASSVAQYRDYGYTF
>13|TRBV6-1|TRBJ2-7
CASRGGGRNEQYF
>14|TRBV29-1|TRBJ1-2
CSVESGGESYGYTF
>15|TRBV5-1|TRBJ1-2
CASSSLPGTEYGYTF
>14|TRBV19|TRBJ1-1
CASSTRRVGSEAFF
>15|TRBV29-1|TRBJ1-6
CSVRPGQGENSPLHF
>17|TRBV6-9|TRBJ2-2
CASSYPSTGENTGELFF
>16|TRBV9|TRBJ2-1
CASSVVSKRGEGEQFF
>14|TRBV2|TRBJ2-7
CASKRDGGTYEQYF
>14|TRBV7-9|TRBJ2-7
CASSLDEASYEQYF
>14|TRBV7-2|TRBJ1-2
CASSLNRDVYGYTF
>15|TRBV5-4|TRBJ1-4
CASSTKDSLNEKLFF
>13|TRBV29-1|TRBJ1-2
CSVQGPSNYGYTF
>14|TRBV19|TRBJ1-5
CASTGVGGNQPQHF
>14|TRBV29-1|TRBJ2-7
CSVEEQGAFDEQYF
>15|TRBV19|TRBJ2-7
CASSTLAGGTYEQYF
>15|TRBV21-1|TRBJ2-2
CASILVTGGNGELFF
>17|TRBV15|TRBJ1-5
CATSSRTGAYSNQPQHF
>17|TRBV2|TRBJ2-6
CASSDEGQSSGANVLTF
>13|TRBV30|TRBJ1-5
CAVKGFGNQPQHF
>13|TRBV2|TRBJ1-2
CASSAGQGLGYTF
>16|TRBV10-1|TRBJ2-1
CASSGTSGSPYNEQFF
>14|TRBV6-5|TRBJ1-2
CASTRTLANYGYTF
>18|TRBV4-1|TRBJ1-5
CASSQPSSEGQGYQPQHF
>16|TRBV4-3|TRBJ1-3
CASSQSFSGSGNTIYF
>15|TRBV7-6|TRBJ2-7
CASSTRAGGPGEQYF
>12|TRBV7-2|TRBJ1-1
CASSFDDRAAFF
>17|TRBV5-4|.
CASSSAPLTSGGYEQYF
>11|TRBV20-1|TRBJ2-1
CSASSALPSFF
>15|TRBV2|TRBJ1-4
CASQRGGFRDEKLFF